This T cell receptor beta chain was retrieved from a study of shared clonotypes between healthy human individuals. The table lists this clone with a few counts. Its specificity is not known. The identical CDR3 is also encoded by other nucleotide sequences in the sample. The CDR3 runs 13 residues. Per the germline V gene, CDR1 is SGHRS and CDR2 is YFSETQ. V lost 0 bases and J lost 5, with 8 bases in between. Profiling relied on immunoSEQ multiplex PCR, and the TCRdb table lists in-frame clones only, not all of them. The repertoire has around 330,000 clones, under 80% of them found once; the top ten carry approximately 10%. Naive CD4+ cells were CD45RA-selected; the remaining cells were memory. Study results and caveats: The naive CD4 repertoires of several donors were compared, and 5% to 6.5% of clonotypes were shared. Enrolling few donors narrowed the genetic and exposure-history diversity that was represented. Generation probability values for non-shared clonotypes were lower than those for clonotypes shared by all four donors.

Input material: memory CD4+ T cells sorted from blood. Subset noted: CD45RA-negative fraction. The chain carries TRBV5-1 and TRBJ2-5; D gene ambiguous. The TCR comes from a man aged 25 to 40 in good health. CDR3 sequence reads: CASSLVLGETQYF. The DNA of the CDR3 is TGCGCCAGCAGCTTGGTGCTGGGGGAGACCCAGTACTTC.